This TCR beta chain was obtained from a study of CD8 T cells in acute hepatitis C reinfection. This CDR3 is 13 amino acids long. Germline values: CDR1 MGHDK, CDR2 SYGVNS. Trimming shortened V by 1 base and J by 15 bases, and 16 bases separated the two germline ends. Notes on this clone: As yet, its antigen is unknown.

TCRdb keeps only in-frame clones here, not all; method: immunoSEQ multiplex PCR. The sample records about 40,000 clones, over 75% being singletons. General study points: NS3-1073 specific cells were too rare to sort at chronic follow-up. Overrepresentation in the naive pool did not explain the preferential TRBV04 and TRBV06 usage seen in all groups. Diversity was high, without significant differences between resolver and chronic groups.

This sample's time point: naive CD8 control sorted from an acute-time-point sample. This sequence originates from a woman aged 18-30 years who spontaneously cleared hepatitis C infection. Source material: naive CD8+ T cells from PBMCs. This sequence joins TRBV25-1 and TRBJ2-4; tentative D call: TRBD2 (6 bases). The CDR3 region has the DNA TGTGCCAGCAGTGAATTCCACCGGGAGTTTTTGTACTTC. As protein: CASSEFHREFLYF.